This T cell receptor beta chain is from a study of T-cell memory formation after mild COVID-19 (dated by TCRdb to the early 2020s). Concerning the study at large: Most TCR sequence clusters were specific to one of the two donors. In two donors, T-cell clones that expanded and contracted after mild COVID-19 were tracked by sequencing TCRalpha and TCRbeta repertoires over time. Two young, previously healthy adult volunteers made up the cohort, one male and one female.

This clonotype was counted between two and nine times. Its cognate antigen has yet to be identified. Base qualities were left out, and no much larger clone turns up one base away. Overall results and qualifications from the work: Contracting CD4+ clones were located mainly in the CM and EM memory subsets, whereas CD8+ clones were found to be enriched in EMRA. Only a couple of mild cases were covered in the study, and larger cohorts including severe cases with pre-infection samples were considered necessary. Some responding clones were found in pre-infection memory, which suggests that pre-existing cross-reactive memory T cells took part in the SARS-CoV-2 response. Balanced CD4/CD8 phenotypes were observed for clones contracting from day 15 to 85, whereas a bias towards CD4+ was observed for a second wave of clones expanding from day 15 to 37. SARS-CoV-2 specificity was not confirmed for the second-wave clones peaking on day 37.

Ficoll-Paque density gradient centrifugation was the method used to isolate PBMCs. For sequencing, an Illumina NovaSeq 6000 was employed. Using 5'RACE with constant-segment primers, TCRalpha and TCRbeta cDNA libraries were constructed, with sample barcodes and unique molecular identifiers added in the process. RNA was extracted from every sample with Trizol reagent. Library amplification was performed in two PCR steps, and a second sample barcode and Illumina TruSeq adapters were introduced in the second step. Sequencing of libraries was performed on an Illumina NovaSeq with 2 x 150 bp paired-end reads. In the authors' own workflow: The reads were demultiplexed and collapsed into UMI-guided consensus sequences using migec v1.2.7. With mixcr v2.1.11, UMI consensuses were aligned to TRA and TRB V and J templates and assembled into clonotypes. A clonotype was counted as expanded or contracted only if both edgeR and NoisET called the change significant, with noise models trained on biological replicates. For edgeR calls, the thresholds were a false discovery rate-adjusted p below 0.01 and a log2 fold-change of 1. As an exploratory analysis of dynamics, max-normalized trajectories of the 1000 most abundant clonotypes were examined with PCA combined with hierarchical clustering. Each responding clone was given a CD4 or CD8 phenotype based on the CD4+ and CD8+ repertoires, which had been sequenced separately. TCRdb redid the processing of the public reads, applying fastp at Q25 and MiXCR, and retained in-frame beta chains. Each record represents a unique CDR3 protein, reported with the most common genes and DNA among its rows. None of the V and J calls come from the authors' own analysis; TCRdb made them. The sample has about 150,000 distinct CDR3 sequences on record, roughly 6.3% of them singletons. The ten largest clones take up about 1.9% of the sample.

The junction carries 7 bases between V and J, which are trimmed by 7 bases and 0 bases respectively. The germline V gene yields MGHRA for CDR1 and YSYEKL for CDR2. The CDR3 has 13 amino acids, counting the end cysteine and phenylalanine. The retained sequence is limited to the CDR3, 39 bases, with the frame set at the first base. The V gene is TRBV4-1 and the J gene is TRBJ1-3; no D gene call is confident. The sequence was collected from an adult woman who had mild COVID-19 (a few samples of this study predate the infection). The sample titles of this study are shuffled in the database, so cell type and time point are left out; the donor was told from shared clones. Sequencing input: PBMCs or a T cell subset sorted from them (not recorded which). The encoded CDR3 is CASKKHSGNTIYF. The base sequence is TGCGCCAGCAAAAAACACTCTGGAAACACCATATATTTT.